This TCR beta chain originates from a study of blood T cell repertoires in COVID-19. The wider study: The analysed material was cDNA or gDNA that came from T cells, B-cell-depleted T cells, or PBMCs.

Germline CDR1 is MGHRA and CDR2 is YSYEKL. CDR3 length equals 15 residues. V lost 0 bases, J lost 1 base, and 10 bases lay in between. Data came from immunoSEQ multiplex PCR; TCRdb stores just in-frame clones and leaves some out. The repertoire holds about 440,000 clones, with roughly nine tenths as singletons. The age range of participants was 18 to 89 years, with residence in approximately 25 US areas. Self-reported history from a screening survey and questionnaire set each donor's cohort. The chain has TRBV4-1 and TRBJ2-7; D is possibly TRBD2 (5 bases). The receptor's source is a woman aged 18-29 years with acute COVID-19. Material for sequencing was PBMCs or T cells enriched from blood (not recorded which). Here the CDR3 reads CASSQDETGSYEQYF. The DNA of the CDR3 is TGCGCCAGCAGCCAAGATGAGACGGGATCCTACGAGCAGTACTTC.